The T cell receptor beta chain under discussion was sequenced for a study of response to subunit inactivated influenza vaccine. Study results and caveats: Authors suggested that a seasonal influenza vaccination recruits few new T cells each time.

In regard to this clonotype: Its antigen is unidentified. Since a much larger clone is just one base distant, this may be a read error.

CDR1 and CDR2 from the germline V gene are SGDLS and YYNGEE. V trimming: 4 bases; J trimming: 0 bases; junction bases outside the gene matches: 6. The CDR3 extends over 15 amino acids. Via MiXCR, TCRdb re-called the RT-PCR reads, giving one row per CDR3 protein. The table records hundreds of thousands of distinct CDR3 sequences, 7.6% of them present only once. This material consisted of PBMCs from blood, taken approximately 25 months after vaccination. The clonotype comes from a man between 50 and 75 years old who received an inactivated influenza vaccine. This chain connects TRBV9 to TRBJ2-7; TRBD2 matches at 8 bases. CDR3 in amino acids: CASSKSSGLSYEQYF. DNA of the CDR3: TGTGCCAGCAGCAAGTCTAGCGGGCTCTCCTACGAGCAGTACTTC.